This is a list of T cell receptor beta chains from one sample in a study of T cell repertoires in cytomegalovirus infection. One entry per CDR3 protein results from TCRdb running MiXCR on the reads. This table has roughly 230,000 distinct CDR3 sequences, approximately 22% appearing once. The sample was CD8+ T cells from PBMCs. The receptors shown here come from a human donor in good health (CMV status not recorded). Some clones in this sample may be carry-over from other donors' samples. The CDR3 runs from the conserved cysteine through the conserved F or W. A D gene is named only where the DNA matches it firmly. The size entry is marked missing in some rows and otherwise reads once, few, many or a size class.

J gene | CDR3 length | V gene | clone size | D gene | CDR3 DNA | CDR3 protein
TRBJ2-1 | 14 | TRBV19 | . | . | TGTGCCAGTAGTATCATCGATAGCTTCAATGAGCAGTTCTTC | CASSIIDSFNEQFF
TRBJ2-1 | 16 | TRBV11-2 | . | TRBD2 | TGTGCCAGCAGCTTAGTCGCGTCGGGGGGGTACAATGAGCAGTTCTTC | CASSLVASGGYNEQFF
TRBJ2-1 | 11 | TRBV12-3/TRBV12-4 | few | . | TGTGCCAGCAGTTTCGACGGAAGGCAGTTCTTC | CASSFDGRQFF
TRBJ1-5 | 14 | TRBV7-6 | . | TRBD1 | TGTGCCAGCAGCGCCTCTACAGGGACAGGGCCCCAGCATTTT | CASSASTGTGPQHF
TRBJ2-5 | 15 | TRBV28 | few | . | TGTGCCAGCAGTCCCTTTATGAGGGGGGATGAGACCCAGTACTTC | CASSPFMRGDETQYF
TRBJ1-1 | 11 | TRBV29-1 | few | . | TGCAGCATTACAGGAGGCACTGAAGCTTTCTTT | CSITGGTEAFF
TRBJ2-5 | 17 | TRBV27 | . | . | TGTGCCAGCAGTTTATCAGGGGTGGCGATGTACCAAGAGACCCAGTACTTC | CASSLSGVAMYQETQYF
TRBJ2-7 | 16 | TRBV14 | . | . | TGTGCCAGCAGCCAAGGGCCGGCAGGAAGCTCCTACGAGCAGTACTTC | CASSQGPAGSSYEQYF
TRBJ1-5 | 15 | TRBV28 | many | . | TGTGCCAGCAGTTTATGGGGCAATCCACATCAGCCCCAGCATTTT | CASSLWGNPHQPQHF
TRBJ1-1 | 12 | TRBV7-9 | many | . | TGTGCCAGCAGCCTAGGGTTCACTGAAGCTTTCTTT | CASSLGFTEAFF
TRBJ2-7 | 13 | TRBV7-9 | many | . | TGTGCCAGCAGCTTAGTCGTCAGGGACGAGCAGTACTTC | CASSLVVRDEQYF
TRBJ2-7 | 13 | TRBV5-6 | few | TRBD1 | TGTGCCAGCAGCTGGGGACAGAAATACGAGCAGTACTTC | CASSWGQKYEQYF
TRBJ2-1 | 15 | TRBV12-3/TRBV12-4 | few | TRBD2 | TGTGCCAGCAGCCGGACTAGCGGGGGCCCGAATGAGCAGTTCTTC | CASSRTSGGPNEQFF